A selection of T cell receptor beta chains follows, all from one sample in a study of blood T cell repertoires in COVID-19. Using immunoSEQ multiplex PCR, the repertoire was profiled, and TCRdb retains in-frame clones only, with some absent. This sample carries 88,000 or so clones, 75% to 85% of them seen once, and the ten largest clones take approximately 22%. Sequenced: peripheral blood. All receptors come from a human donor in a cohort sampled during active COVID-19. CDR3s include the opening cysteine and the closing phenylalanine or tryptophan. Each record gives: CDR3 length, V gene, J gene, D gene, clone size, CDR3 DNA, CDR3 protein. D genes are given only for firm matches. Size values are once, few and many counts, or a class for expanded clones, and some rows have none.

>13|TRBV12-3/TRBV12-4|TRBJ1-2|.|.
TGTGCCAGCAGTTTCATGGCCAACTATGGCTACACCTTC
CASSFMANYGYTF
>13|TRBV6-5|TRBJ1-3|.|.
TGTGCCAGCAGTCGAGGCTCTGGAAACACCATATATTTT
CASSRGSGNTIYF
>16|TRBV4-1|TRBJ2-1|TRBD2|.
TGCGCCAGCAGCCAAGATCGGACTAGCGGGACTAATGAGCAGTTCTTC
CASSQDRTSGTNEQFF
>15|TRBV7-3|TRBJ2-3|TRBD2|.
TGTGCCAGCGGCCGGACTAGCGGGCCCCCTGATACGCAGTATTTT
CASGRTSGPPDTQYF
>17|TRBV19|TRBJ2-5|TRBD1|.
TGTGCCAGTAGTATCCGAGAGGGACAGGGGGCATGGGAGACCCAGTACTTC
CASSIREGQGAWETQYF
>14|TRBV9|TRBJ1-4|.|.
TGTGCCAGCAGCAAGGGGGGGCCAGGTGAAAAACTGTTTTTT
CASSKGGPGEKLFF
>15|TRBV25-1|TRBJ1-4|.|once
TGTGCCAGCAGTCCTTACAGGGCCGGAGATGAAAAACTGTTTTTT
CASSPYRAGDEKLFF
>13|TRBV7-9|TRBJ1-4|.|.
TGTGCCAGCAGCTTAGACCAAGCTGAAAAACTGTTTTTT
CASSLDQAEKLFF
>19|TRBV5-1|TRBJ2-7|TRBD1|.
TGCGCCAGCAGCTCAGGACAGGGGTTTGTGACTAGCCTCTCCTACGAGCAGTACTTC
CASSSGQGFVTSLSYEQYF
>15|TRBV6-5|TRBJ2-5|.|.
TGTGCCAGCAGCGCCCCAGGGACATATCAAGAGACCCAGTACTTC
CASSAPGTYQETQYF
>15|TRBV28|TRBJ2-1|.|.
TGTGCCAGCAGCTTGACCGACAGCTCCTACAATGAGCAGTTCTTC
CASSLTDSSYNEQFF
>12|TRBV10-3|TRBJ1-2|.|.
TGTGCCATCAGTGAGGCGGTCTATGGCTACACCTTC
CAISEAVYGYTF
>15|TRBV4-1|TRBJ2-1|.|.
TGCGCCAGCAGCCAAGGAATGGTGGGAGGCGATGAGCAGTTCTTC
CASSQGMVGGDEQFF
>15|TRBV9|TRBJ2-3|TRBD2|.
TGTGCCAGCAGCTCTCTAGCGGGAGTCCCAGATACGCAGTATTTT
CASSSLAGVPDTQYF
>15|TRBV29-1|TRBJ2-7|TRBD1|.
TGCAGCGTCTTCGCAGGGGGATGGCAGCGCTACGAGCAGTACTTC
CSVFAGGWQRYEQYF
>13|TRBV6-2/TRBV6-3|TRBJ2-5|.|.
TGTGCCAGCAGTTCGGACACCCAAGAGACCCAGTACTTC
CASSSDTQETQYF
>14|TRBV5-1|TRBJ2-2|.|once
TGCGCCAGCGGTTGGGGGGGCGACACCGGGGAGCTGTTTTTT
CASGWGGDTGELFF
>16|TRBV5-5|TRBJ2-5|TRBD2|once
TGTGCCAGTACGAGCGGGAGTTGGGGGGGAGGAGAGACCCAGTACTTC
CASTSGSWGGGETQYF
>11|TRBV12-5|TRBJ2-1|.|.
TGTGCTAGTGGTTTCTCGAATGAGCAGTTCTTC
CASGFSNEQFF
>15|TRBV6-5|TRBJ2-1|TRBD2|.
TGTGCCACCGGGAGGGGGGAGCCCCCCTACAATGAGCAGTTCTTC
CATGRGEPPYNEQFF
>17|TRBV6-1|TRBJ2-7|TRBD2|once
TGTGCCAGCAGTGAAAGGGCTAGCGGGGACAGCTCCTACGAGCAGTACTTC
CASSERASGDSSYEQYF
>14|TRBV5-4|TRBJ2-7|TRBD1|once
TGTGCCAGCAGCCCACAGGGGCGCCCCTACGAGCAGTACTTC
CASSPQGRPYEQYF
>14|TRBV7-9|TRBJ2-3|TRBD1|.
TGTGCCAGCAGCTTTGGGACAGGCACAGATACGCAGTATTTT
CASSFGTGTDTQYF
>14|TRBV28|TRBJ2-5|.|.
TGTGCCAGCAGACCCGGGACTCTCTTCGCGACCCAGTACTTC
CASRPGTLFATQYF
>16|TRBV7-2|TRBJ2-2|TRBD1|few
TGTGCCAGCAGCTTAGCCTCAGGGGGCAGCACCGGGGAGCTGTTTTTT
CASSLASGGSTGELFF
>14|TRBV2|TRBJ2-5|TRBD1|.
TGTGCCAGCGAGGCGGGCAGGGGGCGGGAGACCCAGTACTTC
CASEAGRGRETQYF
>13|TRBV5-1|TRBJ2-7|TRBD1|.
TGCGCCAGCAGTGCTCAGGGGGACTACGAGCAGTACTTC
CASSAQGDYEQYF
>13|TRBV28|TRBJ1-2|.|.
TGTGCCAGCAGTTTAGGGCAGGGCTATGGCTACACCTTC
CASSLGQGYGYTF
>13|TRBV27|TRBJ2-2|.|.
TGTGCCAGCAGTTTCACGAGGACCGGGGAGCTGTTTTTT
CASSFTRTGELFF
>15|TRBV18|TRBJ2-1|TRBD2|.
TGTGCCAGCTCCCCTTCTAGCGGGAGGAACAATGAGCAGTTCTTC
CASSPSSGRNNEQFF
>12|TRBV6-5|TRBJ1-1|.|.
TGTGCCAGAAGCAGGGTGCCCACTGAAGCTTTCTTT
CARSRVPTEAFF
>15|TRBV5-4|TRBJ2-1|TRBD2|.
TGTGCCAGCGGATTGACGGTACTAGCGGGAATTGAGCAGTTCTTC
CASGLTVLAGIEQFF
>16|TRBV13|TRBJ2-3|TRBD1|.
TGTGCCAGCAGCTTCAGACAGGGGCAATGGACAGATACGCAGTATTTT
CASSFRQGQWTDTQYF
>15|TRBV5-6|TRBJ2-3|.|.
TGTGCCAGCAGTTCCCTTAGGAGTAGCACAGATACGCAGTATTTT
CASSSLRSSTDTQYF
>15|TRBV7-7|TRBJ2-2|TRBD2|.
TGTGCTAGCAGCTTACTAGCGGGAGGCACCGGGGAGCTGTTTTTT
CASSLLAGGTGELFF
>17|TRBV2|TRBJ2-5|.|.
TGTGCCAGCAGATTACCCGTGGGGGGACCTGGGGGGGAGACCCAGTACTTC
CASRLPVGGPGGETQYF
>13|TRBV6-2/TRBV6-3|TRBJ2-3|.|.
TGTGCCAGCAGTTTAGAAAGCACAGATACGCAGTATTTT
CASSLESTDTQYF
>15|TRBV18|TRBJ2-1|TRBD1|.
TGTGCCAGCTCAGCAGGGCCGGGACAGGGCGTTGAGCAGTTCTTC
CASSAGPGQGVEQFF
>13|TRBV7-9|TRBJ2-3|.|.
TGTGCCAGCAGAACGCAGGGCACAGATACGCAGTATTTT
CASRTQGTDTQYF
>15|TRBV19|TRBJ2-5|TRBD1|.
TGTGCCAGTAGTACCTACGACAGGGACCAAGAGACCCAGTACTTC
CASSTYDRDQETQYF
>15|TRBV7-3|TRBJ2-1|.|.
TGTGCCAGCAGCTCGCAGGGCCGGGTTATGGATGAGCAGTTCTTC
CASSSQGRVMDEQFF
>16|TRBV5-1|TRBJ2-3|TRBD1|.
TGCGCCAGCAGCTTGCCTACAGGGGATGGCACAGATACGCAGTATTTT
CASSLPTGDGTDTQYF
>15|TRBV28|TRBJ2-2|TRBD1|.
TGTGCCAGCAGTTTCGAGACAGGGGTGGGCGGGGAGCTGTTTTTT
CASSFETGVGGELFF